This TCR beta chain originates from a study of T cell changes during pregnancy in multiple sclerosis. This clone was detected only once. This table comes from immunoSEQ multiplex PCR, and its TCRdb copy is limited to in-frame clones, with some not included. The profile covers 80,000 or so clones, with about 90% appearing a single time and roughly 2.5% taken by the ten largest. The germline V gene encodes CDR1 LGHNA and CDR2 YNFKEQ. CDR3 length: 13 amino acids. Between the trimmed V and J ends, which lost 2 bases and 1 base, there was a span of 5 bases. The sample here was peripheral blood, taken before pregnancy. The clonotype was recovered from a female donor with multiple sclerosis, enrolled in a pregnancy study. V usage is TRBV4-2 and J usage is TRBJ1-1; the D is unclear. The CDR3 region is CASSQTQNTEAFF. CDR3 coding DNA: TGTGCCAGCAGCCAAACTCAGAACACTGAAGCTTTCTTT.